This T cell receptor beta chain emerged from a study of graft-versus-host responses after intestinal transplantation. Study overall: Anti-thymocyte globulin induction, then tacrolimus and steroids for two to four years, went to all recipients.

The repertoire was sequenced with immunoSEQ multiplex PCR; TCRdb's copy has only in-frame clones and lacks some. Of about 5,100 clones in the sample, more than 65% were seen once. This CDR3 has 11 amino acids. Per the germline V gene, CDR1 is SNHLY and CDR2 is FYNNEI. Trimming took 7 bases from V and 2 from J, leaving 5 bases between them. This TCR came from a human patient who received an intestinal transplant, so some T cells may come from the graft donor. The chain combines TRBV2 with TRBJ1-2; no firm D call. The specimen comprised PBMCs, sampled 300 to 340 days after intestinal transplant. Here the CDR3 DNA reads TGTGCCAGCACCGGAAACTATGGCTACACCTTC. This sequence encodes CASTGNYGYTF.